These 25 T cell receptor beta chains share one sample of origin, sequenced in a study of blood T cell repertoires in COVID-19. Sequencing was performed with immunoSEQ multiplex PCR; in TCRdb, only in-frame clones are kept and a portion is missing. The table records about 20,000 clones, about four fifths of them present only once. Material: peripheral blood. These receptors originate from an elderly man with acute or convalescent COVID-19.

The chain combines TRBV19 with TRBJ2-5; TRBD1 aligns across 7 bases. V lost 5 bases and J lost 2; bases outside the gene matches: 8. Germline V gene data show CDR1 as LNHDA and CDR2 as SQIVND (reference sequence). CDR3 length equals 15 residues. The CDR3 nucleotides are TGTGCCAGTAGTGACAGGGTATCGGGACAAGAGACCCAGTACTTC. Translated, it gives CASSDRVSGQETQYF.

This chain uses TRBV28 with TRBJ2-1; a possible D gene is TRBD1 (5 bases). V gave up 3 bases and J gave up 8 bases, with 11 bases separating them. Germline V gene lookup returns CDR1 MDHEN and CDR2 SYDVKM. The CDR3 spans 13 residues. CDR3 protein: CASSFAGHDEQFF. The CDR3, as DNA: TGTGCCAGCAGTTTTGCAGGGCACGATGAGCAGTTCTTC.

The chain combines TRBV15 with TRBJ2-1, with 11 bases matching TRBD2. V dropped 3 bases and J dropped 2; count of bases not matched to a gene: 0. CDR1 and CDR2 (germline): LNHNV, YYDKDF (reference sequence). The CDR3 contains 15 residues. CDR3 region: CATSRTSGAYNEQFF. The CDR3 DNA reads as TGTGCCACCAGCAGGACTAGCGGGGCCTACAATGAGCAGTTCTTC. Filled out from reference TRBV15 and TRBJ2-1, the complete variable domain reads DAMVIQNPRYQVTQFGKPVTLSCSQTLNHNVMYWYQQKSSQAPKLLFHYYDKDFNNEADTPDNFQSRRPNTSFCFLDIRSPGLGDTAMYLCATSRTSGAYNEQFFGPGTRLTVL.

The chain combines TRBV5-4 with TRBJ1-2; D is possibly TRBD1 (6 bases). Trimming left V 6 bases short and J 8 bases short, with 23 bases between. Germline V gene sequence: CDR1 SGHNT, CDR2 YYREEE (reference sequence). This CDR3 comprises 15 residues. The CDR3 loop reads CASTSLQRGARGYTF. DNA for the CDR3: TGTGCCAGCACCTCACTGCAGCGGGGGGCAAGGGGCTACACCTTC.

J is TRBJ2-5 and V is TRBV6-2 or TRBV6-3, with 15 bases that match TRBD2. Germline trimming cut 4 bases from V and 10 bases from J; bases unmatched to any gene: 10. The V gene's germline CDR1 is MNHEY and CDR2 SVGEGT. There are 16 residues in the CDR3. CDR3 nucleotide sequence: TGTGCCAGCAGTTCCAGGACTAGCGGGAGGGTTTACGACCAGTACTTC. Translated: CASSSRTSGRVYDQYF.

The chain's CDR3 is CASSSWTGGFNSPLHF. The CDR3 DNA is TGTGCCAGCAGTTCGTGGACAGGGGGCTTTAATTCACCCCTCCACTTT. The rearrangement joins TRBV28 to TRBJ1-6; 11 bases match TRBD1. Germline values: CDR1 MDHEN, CDR2 SYDVKM. The CDR3 is made up of 16 amino acids. The V and J ends lost 4 bases and 6 bases, in that order; junction bases with no gene match: 5. The full variable domain, its missing parts supplied by reference TRBV28 and TRBJ1-6, is DVKVTQSSRYLVKRTGEKVFLECVQDMDHENMFWYRQDPGLGLRLIYFSYDVKMKEKGDIPEGYSVSREKKERFSLILESASTNQTSMYLCASSSWTGGFNSPLHFGNGTRLTVT.

This clone was observed a handful of times. The chain recombines TRBV10-2 with TRBJ2-7; 8 nucleotides align to TRBD2. The CDR3 covers 13 residues. V lost 3 bases, J lost 6 bases, and 4 bases stayed unmatched. CDR1 and CDR2 (germline): WSHSY, SAAADI. Written as DNA, the CDR3 is TGCGCCAGCAGTGACGGGAGGGCCCTCGAGCAGTACGTC. The encoded protein is CASSDGRALEQYV.

The CDR3 is CASSSPGGRAGDEQFF. The CDR3 nucleotides read TGTGCCAGTAGTTCACCTGGCGGGAGGGCTGGAGATGAGCAGTTCTTC. The V and J genes are TRBV19 and TRBJ2-1; 9 bases are a match to TRBD2. This CDR3 has 16 residues. V lost 5 bases, J lost 8 bases, and 13 bases stayed unmatched. CDR1 is LNHDA and CDR2 is SQIVND in the germline V gene (reference sequence).

The chain has TRBV3-1 (or the pseudogene TRBV3-2) and TRBJ1-5; D is unclear. CDR1 is LGHDT, CDR2 YNNKEL, per germline (reference sequence). The CDR3 sequence is 14 residues long. V lost 5 bases and J 3 bases, leaving 11 bases between the germline ends. DNA of the CDR3: TGTGCCAGCAGCTACTCAGGAAACAATCAGCCCCAGCATTTT. Encoded protein: CASSYSGNNQPQHF.

The gene calls are TRBV18 and TRBJ1-1; 7 bases are a match to TRBD1. Germline V gene sequence: CDR1 KGHSH, CDR2 LQKENI. There are 17 residues in the CDR3. J lost 1 base, V lost 1 base, and 9 bases had no gene match. This CDR3 is CASSPRQGGSRNTEAFF. In nucleotides, the CDR3 is TGTGCCAGCTCACCACGCCAGGGGGGCTCTAGGAACACTGAAGCTTTCTTT.

The chain has TRBV18 and TRBJ2-2; 10 bases are shared with TRBD1. The junction had 0 bases not matched to a gene; V was cut back by 3 bases and J by 5 bases. From germline, CDR1 is KGHSH and CDR2 LQKENI. CDR3 size: 14 residues. The CDR3 loop is CASSPGQGTGELFF. In DNA form, the CDR3 reads TGTGCCAGCTCACCGGGACAGGGGACCGGGGAGCTGTTTTTT.

This clone was seen just once. The rearrangement joins TRBV6-4 to TRBJ2-2, with TRBD2 matching over 15 bases. V lost 7 bases and J lost 6; bases outside the gene matches: 3. The V gene's germline CDR1 is MRHNA and CDR2 SNTAGT. CDR3 length: 15 residues. The CDR3 protein is CASKGLAGGPGELFF. Written as DNA, the CDR3 is TGTGCCAGCAAAGGACTAGCGGGAGGGCCCGGGGAGCTGTTTTTT.

The CDR3 nucleotides are TGCAGCGTCTCACTAGCGGACACAGATACGCAGTATTTT. This gives the protein CSVSLADTDTQYF. The chain couples TRBV29-1 to TRBJ2-3; TRBD2 matches 8 bases. This CDR3 region has 13 residues. V was clipped by 6 bases and J by 2 bases; unmatched bases: 4. CDR1 is SQVTM, CDR2 ANQGSEA, per germline.

The chain uses TRBV28 and TRBJ2-5, with D maybe TRBD2 (6 bases). Germline loops: CDR1 MDHEN, CDR2 SYDVKM. This CDR3 is built from 16 residues. V shed 3 bases and J shed 5 bases, with 19 bases lying between them. The CDR3 is CASSLFLGGRDETQYF. The CDR3 DNA is TGTGCCAGCAGTTTGTTTCTCGGGGGTAGGGACGAGACCCAGTACTTC.

This CDR3 reads CASRQGNSNQPQHF. In nucleotides, the CDR3 is TGTGCCAGCAGACAGGGGAATAGCAATCAGCCCCAGCATTTT. The V gene is TRBV6-5, the J gene TRBJ1-5, with 7 bases lining up with TRBD1. The CDR3 length is 14 residues. J was trimmed by 0 bases and V by 6 bases; bases with no gene match: 2. CDR1 and CDR2 (germline): MNHEY, SVGAGI.

The rearrangement uses TRBV6-5 and TRBJ2-1, with 9 bases matching TRBD2. J lost 8 bases, V lost 7 bases, and 9 bases had no gene match. Germline V gene lookup returns CDR1 MNHEY and CDR2 SVGAGI. The CDR3 consists of 14 residues. The CDR3 DNA follows: TGTGCCAGCAAAGCTAGCGGGAATGTGGATGAGCAGTTCTTC. This sequence encodes CASKASGNVDEQFF.

CDR3 coding DNA: TGTGCCAGCAGCTTATCCGGGACAAGCAATCAGCCCCAGCATTTT. Protein sequence: CASSLSGTSNQPQHF. The J gene is TRBJ1-5, the V gene TRBV7-2; D is perhaps TRBD1 (6 bases). Per the germline V gene, CDR1 is SGHTA and CDR2 is FQGNSA. Trimming pared 2 bases from V and 1 base from J, leaving 9 bases between. The CDR3 is 15 amino acids.

The chain links TRBV12-3 or TRBV12-4 to TRBJ1-1; D is unclear. Trimming left V 5 bases short and J 3 bases short, with 10 bases between. This CDR3 is 13 amino acids long. The CDR3 DNA is TGTGCCAGCAGTAGTACAGATTACACTGAAGCTTTCTTT. Residues: CASSSTDYTEAFF.

The table lists this clone with a count of one. This chain uses TRBV6-5 with TRBJ1-4; 8 bases are a match to TRBD1. This CDR3 is built from 15 residues. V lost 6 bases and J lost 7; bases outside the gene matches: 10. The V gene's germline CDR1 is MNHEY and CDR2 SVGAGI. The CDR3 sequence: CASSLSGRGLEKLFF. CDR3 nucleotides: TGTGCCAGCAGCCTCTCGGGCAGGGGGCTTGAAAAACTGTTTTTT.

This chain connects TRBV7-9 to TRBJ2-1; D is perhaps TRBD2 (6 bases). This CDR3 spans 14 amino acids. V was trimmed by 1 base and J by 12 bases, leaving 16 bases between them. Germline CDR1 is SEHNR and CDR2 is FQNEAQ (reference sequence). CDR3 in DNA: TGTGCCAGCAGCTTAGGAAGGACGACGGAGGGGCAGTTCTTC. As protein: CASSLGRTTEGQFF.

The chain uses TRBV10-2 and TRBJ1-6; D possibly corresponds to TRBD1 (6 bases). Trimming left V 5 bases short and J 7 bases short, with 12 bases between. The CDR3 runs to 14 residues. CDR1 and CDR2 (germline): WSHSY, SAAADI. The CDR3 is CASSLDSLNSPLHF. The DNA for the CDR3 is TGCGCCAGCAGTCTGGACAGTCTGAATTCACCCCTCCACTTT.

The chain carries TRBV14 and TRBJ2-5; D possibly corresponds to TRBD2 (5 bases). CDR1 is SGHDN, CDR2 FVKESK, per germline. V shed 0 bases and J shed 5 bases, with 16 bases lying between them. The CDR3 spans 16 residues. DNA for the CDR3: TGTGCCAGCAGCCAAGATCTAGTCGGGGAGCGGGAGACCCAGTACTTC. This encodes CASSQDLVGERETQYF.

The chain is built from TRBV11-2 and TRBJ1-1; 7 positions agree with TRBD1. The CDR3 consists of 15 residues. With 2 bases clipped from V and 0 bases from J, the junction kept 3 bases outside the gene matches. Germline V gives CDR1 SGHAT, CDR2 FQNNGV. The CDR3 is CASSLQGQLNTEAFF. Written as DNA, the CDR3 is TGTGCCAGCAGCTTACAGGGACAGCTGAACACTGAAGCTTTCTTT.

The V call is TRBV3-1 (or the pseudogene TRBV3-2), the J call TRBJ1-4, with 9 bases fitting TRBD1. Trimming at V came to 4 bases and at J to 0 bases, leaving 0 bases not matched to a gene. Germline CDR1 is LGHDT and CDR2 is YNNKEL (reference sequence). This CDR3 is 15 amino acids long. CDR3 in DNA: TGTGCCAGCAGCCGACAGGGGGCAACTAATGAAAAACTGTTTTTT. Translated: CASSRQGATNEKLFF.

The chain recombines TRBV29-1 with TRBJ2-2; the match to TRBD2 covers 9 bases. Per the germline V gene, CDR1 is SQVTM and CDR2 is ANQGSEA. V trimming: 6 bases; J trimming: 1 base; junction bases outside the gene matches: 12. CDR3 length: 17 amino acids. In DNA, the CDR3 is TGCAGCGTGGACGGGACTAGCAAGCGGGGGAACACCGGGGAGCTGTTTTTT. Residues: CSVDGTSKRGNTGELFF.